This is a list of T cell receptor beta chains from one sample in a study of PD-1 and CTLA-4 blockade in melanoma. Sequenced by immunoSEQ multiplex PCR; TCRdb stores in-frame clones only, minus some. The profile covers 23,000 or so clones, with around 89% appearing a single time and about 7.2% taken by the ten largest. Source: CD8+ T cells from peripheral blood, taken before anti-PD-1 treatment. These receptors originate from a human donor with melanoma. The CDR3 runs from the conserved cysteine through the conserved F or W.

TRBV7-3	CASSLDPAYPQYF
TRBV27	CASSIGGRDTQYF
TRBV7-9	CASSSEFYEQYF
TRBV27	CASSLSAGMNTEAFF
TRBV11-3	CASRGNSHEQYF
TRBV7-9	CASSSDLGEQYF
TRBV13	CASSSLALGGTQYF
TRBV15	CATSLSGQGANQPQHF
TRBV29-1	CSVVENTEAFF
TRBV6-2/TRBV6-3	CASSRDSYEQYF
TRBV15	CATSRVLGGHTGELFF
TRBV6-5	CASSYGGGLMNTEAFF
TRBV30	CAWTRIGDYGYTF
TRBV28	CASSLNPHSPLHF
TRBV12-3/TRBV12-4	CASSLVYEQYF
TRBV28	CASSFGGSGNTIYF
TRBV30	CAWEYTGELFF
TRBV19	CASSFWGHTDTQYF